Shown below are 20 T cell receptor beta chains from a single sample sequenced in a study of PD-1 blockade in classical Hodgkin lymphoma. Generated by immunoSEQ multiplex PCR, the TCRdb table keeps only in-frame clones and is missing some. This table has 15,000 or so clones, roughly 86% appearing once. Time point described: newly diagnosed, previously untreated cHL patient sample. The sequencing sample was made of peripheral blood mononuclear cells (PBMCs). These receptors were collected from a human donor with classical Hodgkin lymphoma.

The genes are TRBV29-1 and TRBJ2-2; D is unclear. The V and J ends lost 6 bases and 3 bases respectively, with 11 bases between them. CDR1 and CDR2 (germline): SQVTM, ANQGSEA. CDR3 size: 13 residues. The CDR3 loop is CSVQQMDTGELFF. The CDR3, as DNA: TGCAGCGTCCAGCAAATGGACACCGGGGAGCTGTTTTTT.

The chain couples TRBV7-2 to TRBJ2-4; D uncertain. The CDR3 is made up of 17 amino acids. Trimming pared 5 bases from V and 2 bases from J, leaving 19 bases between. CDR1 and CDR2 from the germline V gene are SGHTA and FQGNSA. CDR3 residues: CASSPKIVGRTKNIQYF. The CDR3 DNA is TGTGCCAGCAGCCCGAAGATAGTGGGTCGGACCAAAAACATTCAGTACTTC.

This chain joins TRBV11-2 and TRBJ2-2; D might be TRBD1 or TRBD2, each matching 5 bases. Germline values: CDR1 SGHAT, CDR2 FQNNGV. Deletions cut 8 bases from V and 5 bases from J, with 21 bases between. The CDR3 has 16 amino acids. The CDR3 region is CASCRGGYGETGELFF. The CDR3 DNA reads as TGTGCCAGCTGCCGGGGCGGCTATGGGGAGACCGGGGAGCTGTTTTTT.

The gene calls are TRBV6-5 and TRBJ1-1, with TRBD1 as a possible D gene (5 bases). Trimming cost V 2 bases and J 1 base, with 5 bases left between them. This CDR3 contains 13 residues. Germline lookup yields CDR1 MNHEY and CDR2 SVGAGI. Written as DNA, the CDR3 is TGTGCCAGCAGTTACGGGGGGAACACTGAAGCTTTCTTT. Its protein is CASSYGGNTEAFF.

The CDR3 DNA is TGTGCCAGTAGTTCGGCCTTCGGCGTATCCTACGAGCAGTACTTC. Translating it yields CASSSAFGVSYEQYF. The rearrangement links TRBV19 to TRBJ2-7, with D unclear. Between the trimmed V and J ends, which lost 5 bases and 1 base, there was a span of 15 bases. The CDR3 is 15 amino acids. Germline CDR1 is LNHDA and CDR2 is SQIVND (reference sequence).

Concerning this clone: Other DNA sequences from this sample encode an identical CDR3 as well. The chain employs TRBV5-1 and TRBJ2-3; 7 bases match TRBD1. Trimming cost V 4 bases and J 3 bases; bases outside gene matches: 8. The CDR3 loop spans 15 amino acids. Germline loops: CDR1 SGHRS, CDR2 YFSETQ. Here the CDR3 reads CASSLRQGITDTQYF. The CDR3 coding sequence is TGCGCCAGCAGCCTCCGACAGGGAATAACAGATACGCAGTATTTT.

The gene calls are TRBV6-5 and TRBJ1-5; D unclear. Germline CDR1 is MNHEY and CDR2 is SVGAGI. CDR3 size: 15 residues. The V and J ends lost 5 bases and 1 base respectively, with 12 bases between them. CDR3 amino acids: CASSASGLSNQPQHF. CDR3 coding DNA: TGTGCCAGCAGTGCCTCCGGGCTGAGCAATCAGCCCCAGCATTTT.

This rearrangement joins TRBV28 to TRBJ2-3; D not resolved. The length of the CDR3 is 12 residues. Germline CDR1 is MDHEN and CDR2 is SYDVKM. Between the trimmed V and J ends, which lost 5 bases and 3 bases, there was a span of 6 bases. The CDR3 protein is CASSRLTDTQYF. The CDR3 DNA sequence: TGTGCCAGCAGTCGTTTGACAGATACGCAGTATTTT.

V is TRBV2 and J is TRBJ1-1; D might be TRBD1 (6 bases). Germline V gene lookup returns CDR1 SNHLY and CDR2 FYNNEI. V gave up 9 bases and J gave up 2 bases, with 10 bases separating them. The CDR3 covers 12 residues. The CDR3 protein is CASRTANTEAFF. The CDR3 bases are TGTGCCAGTAGGACAGCCAACACTGAAGCTTTCTTT.

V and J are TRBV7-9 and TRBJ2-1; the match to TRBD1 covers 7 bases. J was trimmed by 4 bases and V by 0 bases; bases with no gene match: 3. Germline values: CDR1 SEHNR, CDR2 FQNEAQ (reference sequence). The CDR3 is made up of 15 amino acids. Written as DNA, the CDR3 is TGTGCCAGCAGCTTAGCTTGGGGACAGTACAATGAGCAGTTCTTC. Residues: CASSLAWGQYNEQFF.

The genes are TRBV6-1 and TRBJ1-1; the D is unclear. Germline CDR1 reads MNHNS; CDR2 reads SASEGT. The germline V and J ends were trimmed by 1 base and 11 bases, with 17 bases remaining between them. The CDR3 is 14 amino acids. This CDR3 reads CASSEEGRYSFAFF. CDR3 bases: TGTGCCAGCAGTGAAGAAGGAAGATATAGTTTTGCTTTCTTT.

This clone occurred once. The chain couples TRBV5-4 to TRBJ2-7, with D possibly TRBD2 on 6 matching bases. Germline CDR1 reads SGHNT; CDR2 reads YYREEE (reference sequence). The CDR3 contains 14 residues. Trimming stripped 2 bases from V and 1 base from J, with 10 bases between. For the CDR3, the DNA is TGTGCCAGCAGCTTCCCCCGGGAGTCCTACGAGCAGTACTTC. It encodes CASSFPRESYEQYF.

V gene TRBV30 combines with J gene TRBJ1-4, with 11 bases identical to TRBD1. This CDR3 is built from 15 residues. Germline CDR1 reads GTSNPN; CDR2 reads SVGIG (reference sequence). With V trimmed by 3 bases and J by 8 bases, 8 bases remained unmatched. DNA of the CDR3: TGTGCCTGGAGACCGGACAGGGGGCAGAAAGAAAAACTGTTTTTT. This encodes CAWRPDRGQKEKLFF.

Written as DNA, the CDR3 is TGCGCCAGCAGTCAATCAAGCAGGGCGGTGAACGAGCAGTACTTC. This sequence encodes CASSQSSRAVNEQYF. The chain recombines TRBV23-1 with TRBJ2-7; D possibly corresponds to TRBD1 (5 bases). TRBV23-1 is given ORF status, its function remaining uncertain. CDR3 length: 15 residues. The V end was cut by 0 bases, the J end by 5 bases, with 14 bases between.

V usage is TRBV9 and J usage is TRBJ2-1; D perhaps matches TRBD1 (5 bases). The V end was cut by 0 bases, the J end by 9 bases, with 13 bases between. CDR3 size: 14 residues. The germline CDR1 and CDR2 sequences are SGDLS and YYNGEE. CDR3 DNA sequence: TGTGCCAGCAGCGTAGCAGTGGGTCAGGGTGAGCAGTTCTTC. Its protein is CASSVAVGQGEQFF.

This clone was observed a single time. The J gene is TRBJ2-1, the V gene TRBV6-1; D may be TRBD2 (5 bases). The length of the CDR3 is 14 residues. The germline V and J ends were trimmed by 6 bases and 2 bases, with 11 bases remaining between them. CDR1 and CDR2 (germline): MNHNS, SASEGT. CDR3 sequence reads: CASSPAETYNEQFF. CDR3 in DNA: TGTGCCAGCAGCCCAGCGGAAACCTACAATGAGCAGTTCTTC.

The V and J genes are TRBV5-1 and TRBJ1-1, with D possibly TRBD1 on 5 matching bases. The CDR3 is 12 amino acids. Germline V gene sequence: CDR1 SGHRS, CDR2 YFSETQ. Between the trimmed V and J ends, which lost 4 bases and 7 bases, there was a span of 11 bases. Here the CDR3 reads CASSGGTSEAFF. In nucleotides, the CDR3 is TGCGCCAGCAGCGGGGGGACGAGTGAAGCTTTCTTT. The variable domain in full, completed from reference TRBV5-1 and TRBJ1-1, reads KAGVTQTPRYLIKTRGQQVTLSCSPISGHRSVSWYQQTPGQGLQFLFEYFSETQRNKGNFPGRFSGRQFSNSRSEMNVSTLELGDSALYLCASSGGTSEAFFGQGTRLTVV.

The CDR3 region is CASRLTGVRGEAFF. The CDR3 DNA sequence: TGTGCCAGCAGGTTGACAGGGGTACGGGGGGAAGCTTTCTTT. J is TRBJ1-1 and V is TRBV2; 8 nucleotides match TRBD1. Germline values: CDR1 SNHLY, CDR2 FYNNEI. The CDR3 sequence is 14 residues long. V shed 6 bases, J shed 8 bases, and the junction held 11 bases outside the gene matches.

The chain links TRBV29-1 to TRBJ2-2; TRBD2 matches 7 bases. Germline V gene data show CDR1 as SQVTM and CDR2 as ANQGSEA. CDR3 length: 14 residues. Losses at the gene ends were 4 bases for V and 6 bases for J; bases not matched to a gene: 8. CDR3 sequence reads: CSVVGGAPPGELFF. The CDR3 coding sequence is TGCAGCGTTGTGGGAGGGGCCCCCCCCGGGGAGCTGTTTTTT.

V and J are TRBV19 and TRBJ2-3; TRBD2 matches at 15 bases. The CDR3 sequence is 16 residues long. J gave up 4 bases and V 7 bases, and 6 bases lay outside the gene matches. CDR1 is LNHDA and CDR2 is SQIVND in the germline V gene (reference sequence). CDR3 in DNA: TGTGCCAGTACCGACGGACTAGCGGGAGGGTCAGATACGCAGTATTTT. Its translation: CASTDGLAGGSDTQYF. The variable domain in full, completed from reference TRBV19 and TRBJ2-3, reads DGGITQSPKYLFRKEGQNVTLSCEQNLNHDAMYWYRQDPGQGLRLIYYSQIVNDFQKGDIAEGYSVSREKKESFPLTVTSAQKNPTAFYLCASTDGLAGGSDTQYFGPGTRLTVL.